Each of the 3 T cell receptor beta chains below was sequenced from the same sample in a study of shared clonotypes between healthy human individuals. Assay: immunoSEQ multiplex PCR; the TCRdb copy retains only in-frame clones and omits some. This sample has about a million clones, with approximately 68% found just once. The specimen sequenced was memory CD4+ T cells sorted from blood. Described subset: CD45RA-negative fraction. Source of these receptors: a man between 18 and 35 years old in good health.

This clone showed up just once. J is TRBJ1-5 and V is TRBV30, with D hard to call. Per the germline V gene, CDR1 is GTSNPN and CDR2 is SVGIG (reference sequence). Trimming shortened V by 4 bases and J by 7 bases, and 17 bases separated the two germline ends. The CDR3 is made up of 14 amino acids. CDR3 protein: CAWTSRGYRQPQHF. The CDR3 nucleotides are TGTGCCTGGACGAGTCGGGGTTATAGACAGCCCCAGCATTTT.

Concerning this clone itself: Within the sample, other DNA sequences also encode this same CDR3. The chain joins TRBV5-6 to TRBJ2-5; tentatively, D is TRBD2 (5 bases). The ends were cut back, 0 bases at V and 5 bases at J, with 8 bases in the middle. The CDR3 totals 13 residues. In germline, CDR1 is SGHDT, CDR2 YYEEEE. The CDR3 nucleotides are TGTGCCAGCAGCTTGGGACGGAGGGAGACCCAGTACTTC. Translating gives CASSLGRRETQYF. Full variable domain (outside the CDR3, taken from reference TRBV5-6 and TRBJ2-5): DAGVTQSPTHLIKTRGQQVTLRCSPKSGHDTVSWYQQALGQGPQFIFQYYEEEERQRGNFPDRFSGHQFPNYSSELNVNALLLGDSALYLCASSLGRRETQYFGPGTRLLVL.

The V gene is TRBV7-6, the J gene TRBJ2-1, with 14 bases lining up with TRBD2. The CDR3 runs to 19 residues. Germline V gene lookup returns CDR1 SGHVS and CDR2 FNYEAQ. The V segment lost 4 bases and the J segment 10 bases; nucleotides outside the gene matches: 18. The CDR3 spells CASSSSLGPGLAGVGEQFF. Written as DNA, the CDR3 is TGTGCCAGCAGCTCATCCCTGGGGCCGGGACTAGCGGGAGTGGGAGAGCAGTTCTTC.